Following are 5 T cell receptor beta chains from one sample sequenced in a study of shared clonotypes between healthy human individuals (dated by TCRdb to between 2020 and 2021). Receptors were amplified or captured by the immunoSEQ multiplex PCR assay. What TCRdb holds here is the immuneACCESS table cut down to in-frame rearrangements. Part of the clones is not present; checked against another copy, under half of the missing clones reflect an unresolved V gene, and the others are unexplained. In this sample the table shows some 2 million clones, 85% to 95% of which occur a single time. The top ten clonotypes cover roughly 0.13% of the sample. The sequenced sample was naive CD4+ T cells sorted from blood. What the cell subset or site label conveys for this sample: CD45RA+ positively selected. Receptor source: a man between 18 and 35 years old in good health.

The CDR3 spells CASSRTSGGYTDTQYF. CDR3 in DNA: TGTGCCAGTAGTAGGACTAGCGGGGGGTACACAGATACGCAGTATTTT. The V call is TRBV19, the J call TRBJ2-3; 14 nucleotides agree with TRBD2. V lost 4 bases to trimming and J lost 2 bases; unmatched junction nucleotides: 2. This CDR3 is built from 16 residues. In germline, CDR1 is LNHDA, CDR2 SQIVND (reference sequence).

The genes are TRBV10-3 and TRBJ1-6; the D gene is possibly TRBD1 (5 bases). V lost 4 bases, J lost 2 bases, and 6 bases lay in between. CDR3 length: 14 residues. Germline V gene sequence: CDR1 ENHRY, CDR2 SYGVKD. Written as DNA, the CDR3 is TGTGCCATCAGTGCGGGGCCCTATAATTCACCCCTCCACTTT. Translating gives CAISAGPYNSPLHF.

The chain joins TRBV6-1 to TRBJ2-3; 7 positions match TRBD1. V lost 5 bases, J lost 2 bases, and 4 bases stayed unmatched. CDR3 length: 14 amino acids. Germline V gene sequence: CDR1 MNHNS, CDR2 SASEGT. The CDR3 DNA reads TGTGCCAGCAGTACCGGGACAGACACAGATACGCAGTATTTT. Amino acid sequence: CASSTGTDTDTQYF.

This clone has just one count. This may be a read error, as it is one base from a much larger clone. The gene calls are TRBV5-1 and TRBJ2-7; D is undetermined. The germline gives CDR1 SGHRS, CDR2 YFSETQ. The CDR3 consists of 13 residues. The CDR3, as DNA: TGCGCCGGCAGCTTGGCGGATAGTTACGAGCAGTACTTC. It yields the protein CAGSLADSYEQYF.

This chain connects TRBV18 to TRBJ1-2; 8 bases line up with TRBD1. Germline CDR1 and CDR2: KGHSH and LQKENI. The CDR3 sequence is 17 residues long. The V gene end was trimmed by 1 base and the J gene end by 3 bases; junction bases not matched to a gene: 10. Here the CDR3 DNA reads TGTGCCAGCTCACCACAGCGACAGGGGATTGTTGACTATGGCTACACCTTC. Protein sequence: CASSPQRQGIVDYGYTF.